This T cell receptor (beta chain) was sequenced in a study of cytomegalovirus exposure and HLA in healthy donors. Study results and caveats: There were several of the most significant clusters that appeared linked to common viral pathogens in a later analysis. Sequencing likely produced, as an artifact, a cluster of highly shared sequence variants. CMV serostatus alone was available as immune exposure information.

To note about this clone: Its target is not known.

PCR used 60 Vbeta primers and 13 Jbeta primers. Sequencing was performed with immunoSEQ multiplex PCR; in TCRdb, only in-frame clones are kept and a portion is missing. The sample has some 120,000 clones, roughly four fifths seen once. CDR1 and CDR2 from the germline V gene are SGHTS and YDEGEE. Trimming cost V 0 bases and J 1 base, with 11 bases left between them. This CDR3 region has 16 residues. Sequenced sample: PBMCs. This chain uses TRBV5-8 with TRBJ1-5; the D gene is possibly TRBD1 (6 bases). The clonotype was recovered from a woman aged 55-75 years in good health and CMV-seropositive. The CDR3 reads CASSLAGTPSNQPQHF. The DNA of the CDR3 is TGTGCCAGCAGCTTGGCCGGGACACCAAGCAATCAGCCCCAGCATTTT.